A single sample is the source of the 9 T cell receptor beta chains below, sequenced in a study of cytomegalovirus exposure and HLA in healthy donors. PCR primers comprised 60 Vbeta and 13 Jbeta primers. Profiling relied on immunoSEQ multiplex PCR, and the TCRdb table lists in-frame clones only, not all of them. This table holds 150,000 to 200,000 clones, just over 75% found once. Sequences were obtained from PBMCs. Every receptor here comes from a man younger than 45 in good health and CMV-seronegative.

This chain links TRBV5-1 with TRBJ1-3; TRBD1 agrees at 7 bases. The CDR3 is 16 amino acids. V lost 3 bases to trimming and J lost 0 bases; unmatched junction nucleotides: 6. The germline V gene encodes CDR1 SGHRS and CDR2 YFSETQ. CDR3 in DNA: TGCGCCAGCAGCTGGGACAGCAAAATCTCTGGAAACACCATATATTTT. Protein sequence: CASSWDSKISGNTIYF. Looking up the rest from reference TRBV5-1 and TRBJ1-3 gives the full variable domain: KAGVTQTPRYLIKTRGQQVTLSCSPISGHRSVSWYQQTPGQGLQFLFEYFSETQRNKGNFPGRFSGRQFSNSRSEMNVSTLELGDSALYLCASSWDSKISGNTIYFGEGSWLTVV.

The chain links TRBV5-1 to TRBJ2-5; TRBD2 agrees at 11 bases. Trimming cost V 5 bases and J 5 bases; bases outside gene matches: 8. The germline V gene encodes CDR1 SGHRS and CDR2 YFSETQ. CDR3 length: 15 residues. CDR3 amino acids: CASSFTSGSGETQYF. DNA of the CDR3: TGCGCCAGCAGTTTCACTAGCGGGAGTGGGGAGACCCAGTACTTC.

The J gene is TRBJ1-1, the V gene TRBV10-3, with TRBD1 as a possible D gene (6 bases). Trimming took 6 bases from V and 0 from J, leaving 11 bases between them. The V gene's germline CDR1 is ENHRY and CDR2 SYGVKD. There are 14 residues in the CDR3. The CDR3 region has the DNA TGTGCCATCAGCGAAGGACAGATGAACACTGAAGCTTTCTTT. It specifies CAISEGQMNTEAFF.

The chain is built from TRBV19 and TRBJ2-7; TRBD1 is a possible D gene (6 bases). Trimming removed 3 bases from V and 2 bases from J, with 8 bases in between. Germline CDR1 is LNHDA and CDR2 is SQIVND (reference sequence). This CDR3 has 13 residues. The chain's CDR3 is CASSMGATYEQYF. DNA for the CDR3: TGTGCCAGTAGTATGGGGGCAACCTACGAGCAGTACTTC.

V is TRBV5-1 and J is TRBJ2-5; the D gene is possibly TRBD1 (5 bases). Germline values: CDR1 SGHRS, CDR2 YFSETQ. This CDR3 contains 14 residues. Between the trimmed V and J ends, which lost 0 bases and 5 bases, there was a span of 11 bases. This CDR3 is CASSLDTGAETQYF. DNA of the CDR3: TGCGCCAGCAGCTTGGACACAGGCGCCGAGACCCAGTACTTC.

CDR3 bases: TGTGCCAGCAGTTACTTTACAGTTCCAAACTATGGCTACACCTTC. This translates into CASSYFTVPNYGYTF. The rearrangement joins TRBV6-5 to TRBJ1-2; D call uncertain. Per germline, CDR1 MNHEY and CDR2 SVGAGI. The V end lost 1 base, the J end lost 2 bases, and 11 bases lay between the germline ends. The CDR3 is 15 residues long.

This clone was counted a few times. V gene TRBV7-3 combines with J gene TRBJ2-7; TRBD2 aligns across 7 bases. Trimming removed 2 bases from V and 2 bases from J; junction bases left unmatched: 9. Germline V gene data show CDR1 as SGHTA and CDR2 as FQGTGA. The CDR3 has 16 residues. CDR3 protein: CASSLYGGRTPYEQYF. The CDR3 nucleotides are TGTGCCAGCAGCTTATATGGCGGGAGAACCCCCTACGAGCAGTACTTC.

The chain carries TRBV5-1 and TRBJ2-1, with 7 bases matching TRBD1. Germline CDR1 reads SGHRS; CDR2 reads YFSETQ. The CDR3 is made up of 16 amino acids. Unmatched junction bases numbered 11, after V lost 4 bases and J lost 4 bases. This CDR3 is CASSLPRDSTYNEQFF. CDR3 DNA: TGCGCCAGCAGCCTACCCCGGGACAGTACATACAATGAGCAGTTCTTC. The full variable domain, completed using reference TRBV5-1 and TRBJ2-1, is KAGVTQTPRYLIKTRGQQVTLSCSPISGHRSVSWYQQTPGQGLQFLFEYFSETQRNKGNFPGRFSGRQFSNSRSEMNVSTLELGDSALYLCASSLPRDSTYNEQFFGPGTRLTVL.

The chain recombines TRBV5-1 with TRBJ2-5; 12 bases agree with TRBD1. The CDR3 length is 15 residues. Germline V gene data show CDR1 as SGHRS and CDR2 as YFSETQ. The V and J ends lost 4 bases and 5 bases, in that order; junction bases with no gene match: 6. DNA of the CDR3: TGCGCCAGCAGCGCGGGACAGGGGGCGCGTGAGACCCAGTACTTC. Amino acid sequence: CASSAGQGARETQYF.